The clone carrying this T cell receptor beta chain was seen at least ten times. The antigen is undetermined. The data are from a study of CD8 T cells in ankylosing spondylitis. TCRdb re-derived calls from the 5' RACE reads in MiXCR, one entry per CDR3 protein. Of about 210,000 distinct CDR3 sequences listed, around 7.9% are singletons. The study, taken as a whole, reports: What seemed typical of ankylosing spondylitis blood was a TCR beta motif built from eight highly homologous variants.

Per the germline V gene, CDR1 is SGHTA and CDR2 is FQGNSA. This CDR3 region has 11 residues. V lost 5 bases to trimming and J lost 5 bases, with 1 base between them. The TCR sequence derives from a male donor with ankylosing spondylitis. The sample taken for sequencing was blood, either unsorted or a sorted T cell fraction (not recorded which). The rearrangement links TRBV7-2 to TRBJ1-6; D is undetermined. As DNA, the CDR3 is TGTGCCAGCAGCCATAATTCACCCCTCCACTTT. This sequence encodes CASSHNSPLHF.